This T cell receptor (beta chain) was captured in a study of T cell repertoires in cytomegalovirus infection. The wider study: Selected CMV epitopes included recently identified HLA-C-restricted ones as well as well-studied HLA-B-restricted ones. Findings and limits, study-wide: Dominating the ex vivo response were HLA-C-restricted CMV-specific TCR beta clonotypes. Accumulated public TCR beta family frequency recognized individuals carrying CMV together with the relevant HLA.

The CDR3 spans 18 residues. V shed 3 bases, J shed 0 bases, and the junction held 8 bases outside the gene matches. Looked up from germline, CDR1 is SGDLS and CDR2 is YYNGEE. TCRdb analysed the reads with MiXCR anew, one entry per CDR3 protein. The sample yields 300,000 or so distinct CDR3 sequences, around 25% seen once. As regards this clonotype: Its matching antigen is unknown.

This TCR came from a human donor in good health (CMV status not recorded). Some clones in this sample may be carry-over from other donors' samples. The rearrangement uses TRBV9 and TRBJ2-3; TRBD2 matches 12 bases. The sequencing used cultured PBMCs, collected from culture after CMV antigen stimulation. CDR3 in DNA: TGTGCCAGCAGCGCCTCTTTACTAGCGGGAGGAAGCACAGATACGCAGTATTTT. Its protein product is CASSASLLAGGSTDTQYF.